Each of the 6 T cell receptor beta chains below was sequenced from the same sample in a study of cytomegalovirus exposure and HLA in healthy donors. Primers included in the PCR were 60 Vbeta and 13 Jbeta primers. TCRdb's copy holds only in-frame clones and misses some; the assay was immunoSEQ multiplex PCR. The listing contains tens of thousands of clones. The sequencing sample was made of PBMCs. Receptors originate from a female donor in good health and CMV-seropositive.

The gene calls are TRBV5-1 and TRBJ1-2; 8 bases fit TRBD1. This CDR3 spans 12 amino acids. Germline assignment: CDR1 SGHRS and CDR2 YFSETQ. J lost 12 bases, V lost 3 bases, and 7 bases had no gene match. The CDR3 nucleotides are TGCGCCAGCAGCTCCGGACAGGGAGGCAACACCTTC. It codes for CASSSGQGGNTF. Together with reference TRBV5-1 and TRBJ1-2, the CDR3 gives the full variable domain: KAGVTQTPRYLIKTRGQQVTLSCSPISGHRSVSWYQQTPGQGLQFLFEYFSETQRNKGNFPGRFSGRQFSNSRSEMNVSTLELGDSALYLCASSSGQGGNTFGSGTRLTVV.

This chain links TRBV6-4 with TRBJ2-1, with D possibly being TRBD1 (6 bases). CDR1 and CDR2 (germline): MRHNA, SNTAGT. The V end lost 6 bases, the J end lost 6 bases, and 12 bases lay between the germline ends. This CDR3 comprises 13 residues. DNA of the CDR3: TGTGCCAGCAGCCCCACAGGGATCAATGAGCAGTTCTTC. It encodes CASSPTGINEQFF.

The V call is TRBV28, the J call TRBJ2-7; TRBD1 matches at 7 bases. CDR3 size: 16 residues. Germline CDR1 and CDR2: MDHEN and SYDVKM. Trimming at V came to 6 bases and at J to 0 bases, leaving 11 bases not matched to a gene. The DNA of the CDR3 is TGTGCCAGCAGCCGATTTTCTTGGGACAGCTCCTACGAGCAGTACTTC. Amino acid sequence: CASSRFSWDSSYEQYF.

CDR3 nucleotide sequence: TGTGCCAGCAGTCTACAGGGGGTCCCCTACGAGCAGTACTTC. Its translation: CASSLQGVPYEQYF. The chain is built from TRBV28 and TRBJ2-7; 8 bases line up with TRBD1. V lost 5 bases to trimming and J lost 2 bases; unmatched junction nucleotides: 5. CDR3 length: 14 residues. CDR1 and CDR2 (germline): MDHEN, SYDVKM.

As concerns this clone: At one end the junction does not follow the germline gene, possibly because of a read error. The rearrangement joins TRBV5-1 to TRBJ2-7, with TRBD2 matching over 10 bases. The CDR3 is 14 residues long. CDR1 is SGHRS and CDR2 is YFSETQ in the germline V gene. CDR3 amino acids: CASSLETSGMTPNF. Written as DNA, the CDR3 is TGCGCCAGCAGCTTGGAAACTAGCGGGATGACCCCGAACTTC. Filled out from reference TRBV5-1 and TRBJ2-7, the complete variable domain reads KAGVTQTPRYLIKTRGQQVTLSCSPISGHRSVSWYQQTPGQGLQFLFEYFSETQRNKGNFPGRFSGRQFSNSRSEMNVSTLELGDSALYLCASSLETSGMTPNFGPGTRLTVT.

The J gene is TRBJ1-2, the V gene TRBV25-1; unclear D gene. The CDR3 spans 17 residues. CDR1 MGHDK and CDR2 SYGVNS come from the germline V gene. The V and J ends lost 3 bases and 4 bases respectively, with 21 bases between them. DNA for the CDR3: TGTGCCAGCAGTGATTCCCCCATTAATCCTTTGCGCTATGGCTACACCTTC. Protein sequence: CASSDSPINPLRYGYTF.